Each of the 12 T cell receptor beta chains below was sequenced from the same sample in a study of glioma-infiltrating T cells after dendritic cell vaccination. Measured with immunoSEQ multiplex PCR; TCRdb has only the in-frame clones, and not every one. This sample carries about 95,000 clones, more than 70% of them seen once, and the ten largest clones take around 2.9%. The sample in question was blood, obtained before dendritic cell vaccination. These receptors all stem from a human donor with glioblastoma.

The J gene is TRBJ1-2, the V gene TRBV6-5, with D tentatively TRBD1 (6 bases). Germline V gene lookup returns CDR1 MNHEY and CDR2 SVGAGI. Trimming removed 0 bases from V and 8 bases from J, with 10 bases in between. CDR3 length equals 13 residues. CDR3 protein: CASSYSQGRGYTF. CDR3 coding DNA: TGTGCCAGCAGTTACTCGCAGGGGCGAGGCTACACCTTC.

This clone was seen only once. This chain uses TRBV7-6 with TRBJ2-1, with a tentative D call TRBD1 (6 bases). Germline CDR1 reads SGHVS; CDR2 reads FNYEAQ. This CDR3 is built from 13 residues. V was clipped by 5 bases and J by 3 bases, with 8 bases between them. As DNA, the CDR3 is TGTGCCAGCAGCATGGACAGCTACAATGAGCAGTTCTTC. Its translation is CASSMDSYNEQFF.

J is TRBJ2-3 and V is TRBV5-1; 10 nucleotides match TRBD2. In germline, CDR1 is SGHRS, CDR2 YFSETQ. This CDR3 region has 15 residues. J was trimmed by 6 bases and V by 7 bases; bases with no gene match: 11. The CDR3 here is CASRKAGGPSDTQYF. The CDR3 region has the DNA TGCGCCAGCCGAAAAGCGGGAGGGCCATCGGATACGCAGTATTTT.

Notes on this clone: The same CDR3 also results from other DNA sequences found in this sample. CDR3 sequence: CASSEGGGQPQHF. The DNA of the CDR3 is TGTGCCAGCAGCGAAGGAGGTGGTCAGCCCCAGCATTTT. This sequence joins TRBV9 and TRBJ1-5; D is uncertain. V lost 3 bases and J lost 6, with 10 bases in between. There are 13 residues in the CDR3. Per the germline V gene, CDR1 is SGDLS and CDR2 is YYNGEE.

The chain couples TRBV11-2 to TRBJ2-1; 9 bases agree with TRBD1. Trimming cost V 6 bases and J 7 bases; bases outside gene matches: 7. Germline lookup yields CDR1 SGHAT and CDR2 FQNNGV. The CDR3 has 14 residues. The CDR3 is CASRERGTGNEQFF. The CDR3 region has the DNA TGTGCCAGCAGAGAAAGGGGGACAGGGAATGAGCAGTTCTTC.

J is TRBJ1-2 and V is TRBV5-1, with unresolved D. Trimming left V 1 base short and J 4 bases short, with 8 bases between. This CDR3 contains 13 residues. Germline CDR1 and CDR2: SGHRS and YFSETQ. CDR3 DNA sequence: TGCGCCAGCAGCTTGACAGAGCTCTATGGCTACACCTTC. Translated: CASSLTELYGYTF.

V gene TRBV7-8 combines with J gene TRBJ2-1, with TRBD1 matching over 9 bases. The CDR3 is 13 amino acids. Trimming took 10 bases from V and 4 from J; bases not matched to a gene: 5. The germline CDR1 and CDR2 sequences are SGHVS and FQNEAQ. The CDR3 DNA reads as TGTGCCACTGGGACAGGGTCATACAATGAGCAGTTCTTC. This sequence encodes CATGTGSYNEQFF.

This clone was observed a few times. This chain uses TRBV6-4 with TRBJ1-1; 8 bases line up with TRBD1. The length of the CDR3 is 15 residues. J lost 1 base, V lost 6 bases, and 7 bases had no gene match. CDR1 and CDR2 (germline): MRHNA, SNTAGT. The CDR3 DNA follows: TGTGCCAGCAGCCGTACAGGACAGGGGAACACTGAAGCTTTCTTT. This codes for CASSRTGQGNTEAFF.

This clone came up a few times. The genes are TRBV6-1 and TRBJ2-7, with TRBD1 matching over 9 bases. The J segment lost 5 bases and the V segment lost 11 bases, leaving 4 bases of the junction unmatched. Germline V gene lookup returns CDR1 MNHNS and CDR2 SASEGT. The CDR3 contains 11 residues. CDR3 residues: CARQGEDEQYF. DNA of the CDR3: TGTGCCCGACAGGGGGAAGACGAGCAGTACTTC.

This clone occurred a few times. V and J are TRBV10-1 and TRBJ2-7; TRBD1 is a possible D gene (6 bases). CDR3 length: 12 residues. In germline, CDR1 is WNHNN, CDR2 SYGVQD (reference sequence). Trimming shortened V by 6 bases and J by 9 bases, and 15 bases separated the two germline ends. CDR3 sequence (DNA): TGCGCCAGCAGACCTAGAGGACAGCGGCAGTACTTC. This translates into CASRPRGQRQYF.

The chain joins TRBV4-3 to TRBJ2-3, with 7 positions matching TRBD1. This CDR3 region has 17 residues. CDR1 LGHNA and CDR2 YSLEER come from the germline V gene. Trimming at V came to 4 bases and at J to 3 bases, leaving 13 bases not matched to a gene. The CDR3 loop is CASSPTLDRVVTDTQYF. CDR3 nucleotide sequence: TGCGCCAGCAGCCCGACGCTCGACAGGGTGGTTACAGATACGCAGTATTTT.

V usage is TRBV21-1 and J usage is TRBJ1-2. TRBV21-1 has pseudogene status. The CDR3 runs to 11 residues. In nucleotides, the CDR3 is TGTGCCAGCAGCAGGGAGTGGGGCTACACCTTC. This translates into CASSREWGYTF.